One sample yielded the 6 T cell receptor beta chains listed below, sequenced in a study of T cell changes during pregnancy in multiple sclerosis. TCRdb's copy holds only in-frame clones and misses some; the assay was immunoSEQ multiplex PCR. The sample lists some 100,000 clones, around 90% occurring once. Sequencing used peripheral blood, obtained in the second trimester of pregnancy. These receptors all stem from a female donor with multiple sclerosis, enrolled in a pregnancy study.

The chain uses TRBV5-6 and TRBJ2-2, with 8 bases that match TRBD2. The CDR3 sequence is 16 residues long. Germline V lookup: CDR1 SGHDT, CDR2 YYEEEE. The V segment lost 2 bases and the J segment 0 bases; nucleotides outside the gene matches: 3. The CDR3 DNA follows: TGTGCCAGCAGCTTTCCGGGGGGGGCGAACACCGGGGAGCTGTTTTTT. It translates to CASSFPGGANTGELFF.

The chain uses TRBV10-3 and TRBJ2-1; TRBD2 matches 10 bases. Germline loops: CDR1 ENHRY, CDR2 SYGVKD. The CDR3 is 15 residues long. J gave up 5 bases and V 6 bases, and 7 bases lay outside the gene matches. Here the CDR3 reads CAIRRELAGHNEQFF. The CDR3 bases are TGTGCCATCAGACGAGAACTAGCGGGGCACAATGAGCAGTTCTTC.

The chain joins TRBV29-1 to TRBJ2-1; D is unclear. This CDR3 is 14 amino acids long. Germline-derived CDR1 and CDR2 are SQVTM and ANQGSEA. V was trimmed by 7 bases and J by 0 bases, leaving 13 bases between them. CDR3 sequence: CSATKRSSYNEQFF. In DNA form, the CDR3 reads TGCAGCGCCACCAAGAGGAGCTCCTACAATGAGCAGTTCTTC.

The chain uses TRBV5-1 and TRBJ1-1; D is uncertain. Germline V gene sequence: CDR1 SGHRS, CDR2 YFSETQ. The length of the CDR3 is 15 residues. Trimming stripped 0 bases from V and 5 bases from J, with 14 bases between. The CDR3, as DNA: TGCGCCAGCAGCTTGGGATTGGGTCTAGGAACTGAAGCTTTCTTT. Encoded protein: CASSLGLGLGTEAFF.

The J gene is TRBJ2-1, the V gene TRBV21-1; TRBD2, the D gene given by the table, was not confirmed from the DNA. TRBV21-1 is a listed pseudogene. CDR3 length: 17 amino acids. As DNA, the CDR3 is TGTGCCAGCAGCTATCTAGCCCGGGCTAGCGGGGGGATTGAGTGGTTCTTC. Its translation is CASSYLARASGGIEWFF.

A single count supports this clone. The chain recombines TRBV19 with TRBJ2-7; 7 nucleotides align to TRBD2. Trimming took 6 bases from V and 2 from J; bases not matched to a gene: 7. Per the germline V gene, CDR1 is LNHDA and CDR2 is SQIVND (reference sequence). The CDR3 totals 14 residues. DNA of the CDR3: TGTGCCAGTAGCCCGGCTAGCGGACCCTACGAGCAGTACTTC. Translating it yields CASSPASGPYEQYF.